This T cell receptor (beta chain) came from a study of blood T cell repertoires in COVID-19. For the study at large: Acute-phase and convalescent COVID-19 samples originated in the United States, Italy and Spain.

CDR3 length: 14 amino acids. Germline V lookup: CDR1 MGHDK, CDR2 SYGVNS. V was shortened by 7 bases and J by 3 bases, with 13 bases between the two germline ends. Recovered status in Cohort 3 required two negative PCRs, clearance, or symptom resolution. Authors' processing steps: For nucleated cells, counts were estimated from reference gene primer amplification. Measured with immunoSEQ multiplex PCR; TCRdb has only the in-frame clones, and not every one. D and trimming come from the DNA, and the V and J calls and clone size come from that table. The table shows 320,000 or so clones, with around 90% occurring only once.

The V call is TRBV25-1, the J call TRBJ1-5; maybe TRBD1 (6 bases). The source of this sequence is a young man who had recovered from COVID-19. Specimen: PBMCs or T cells enriched from blood (not recorded which). CDR3 coding DNA: TGTGCCAGCAAGCAGACAGGTATCAATCAGCCCCAGCATTTT. This translates into CASKQTGINQPQHF.